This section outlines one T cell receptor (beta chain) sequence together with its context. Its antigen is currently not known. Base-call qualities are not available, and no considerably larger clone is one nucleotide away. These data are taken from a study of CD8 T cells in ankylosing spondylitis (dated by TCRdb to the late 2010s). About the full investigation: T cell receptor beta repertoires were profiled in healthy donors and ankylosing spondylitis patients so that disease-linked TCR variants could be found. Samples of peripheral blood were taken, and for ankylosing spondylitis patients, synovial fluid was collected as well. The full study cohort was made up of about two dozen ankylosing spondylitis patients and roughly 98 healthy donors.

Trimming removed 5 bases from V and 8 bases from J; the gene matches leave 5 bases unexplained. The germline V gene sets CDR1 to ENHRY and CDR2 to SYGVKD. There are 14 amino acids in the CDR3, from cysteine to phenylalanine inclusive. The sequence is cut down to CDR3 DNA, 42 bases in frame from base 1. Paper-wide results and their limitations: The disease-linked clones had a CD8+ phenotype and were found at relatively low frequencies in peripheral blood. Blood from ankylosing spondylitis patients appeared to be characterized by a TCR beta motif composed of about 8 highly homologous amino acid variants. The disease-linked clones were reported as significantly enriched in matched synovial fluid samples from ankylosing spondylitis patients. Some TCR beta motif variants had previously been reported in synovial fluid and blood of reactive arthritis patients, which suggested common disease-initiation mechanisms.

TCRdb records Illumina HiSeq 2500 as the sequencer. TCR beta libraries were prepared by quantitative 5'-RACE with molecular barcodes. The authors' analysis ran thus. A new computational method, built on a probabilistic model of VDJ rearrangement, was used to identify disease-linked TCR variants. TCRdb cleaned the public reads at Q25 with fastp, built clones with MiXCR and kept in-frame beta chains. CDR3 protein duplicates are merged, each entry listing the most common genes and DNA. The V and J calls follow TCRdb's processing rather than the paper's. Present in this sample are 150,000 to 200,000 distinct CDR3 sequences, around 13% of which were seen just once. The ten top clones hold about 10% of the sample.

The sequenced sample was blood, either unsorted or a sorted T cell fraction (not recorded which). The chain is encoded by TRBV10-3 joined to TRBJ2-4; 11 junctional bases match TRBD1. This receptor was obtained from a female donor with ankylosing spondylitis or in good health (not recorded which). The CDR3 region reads CAISPGTGGDIQYF. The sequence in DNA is TGTGCCATCAGTCCCGGGACAGGGGGGGACATTCAGTACTTC.